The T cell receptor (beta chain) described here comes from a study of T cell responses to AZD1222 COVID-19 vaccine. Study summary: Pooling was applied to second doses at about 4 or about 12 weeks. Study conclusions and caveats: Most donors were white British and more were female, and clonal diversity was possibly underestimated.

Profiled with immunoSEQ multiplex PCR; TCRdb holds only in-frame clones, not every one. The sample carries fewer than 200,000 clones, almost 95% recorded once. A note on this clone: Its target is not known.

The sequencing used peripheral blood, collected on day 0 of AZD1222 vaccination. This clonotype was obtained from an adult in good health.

CDR3 protein: CASRRDRGNTEAFF. The CDR3 nucleotides are TGTGCCAGCAGACGGGACAGGGGAAACACTGAAGCTTTCTTT. The chain is built from TRBV25-1 and TRBJ1-1; 10 bases are a match to TRBD1. With V trimmed by 6 bases and J by 2 bases, 3 bases remained unmatched. There are 14 residues in the CDR3. CDR1 is MGHDK, CDR2 SYGVNS, per germline.